These 13 T cell receptor beta chains came from one sample sequenced in a study of blood T cell repertoires in COVID-19. Clones were sequenced by immunoSEQ multiplex PCR, and TCRdb holds only the in-frame ones, with some missing. The sample includes approximately 150,000 clones, 82% of them seen just once. The sequencing sample was made of PBMCs or T cells enriched from blood (not recorded which). The receptors stem from a man aged 60 to 75 who had recovered from COVID-19.

The sample holds one count of this clone. This rearrangement joins TRBV7-9 to TRBJ1-1, with D perhaps matching TRBD1 (5 bases). Trimming pared 5 bases from V and 6 bases from J, leaving 10 bases between. The CDR3 consists of 12 residues. Germline lookup yields CDR1 SEHNR and CDR2 FQNEAQ (reference sequence). The CDR3 is CASSLQGPEAFF. The CDR3 DNA follows: TGTGCCAGCAGCCTTCAGGGTCCTGAAGCTTTCTTT.

This clone was observed a handful of times. The rearrangement uses TRBV19 and TRBJ2-2; 10 bases map to TRBD1. Germline CDR1 and CDR2: LNHDA and SQIVND (reference sequence). V was clipped by 3 bases and J by 7 bases; unmatched bases: 5. The CDR3 is 15 amino acids. CDR3 DNA sequence: TGTGCCAGTAGTATGGGACAGGGGATTAACGGGGAGCTGTTTTTT. It is translated as CASSMGQGINGELFF.

V usage is TRBV28 and J usage is TRBJ1-6; 7 bases align to TRBD1. The germline V gene encodes CDR1 MDHEN and CDR2 SYDVKM. J was trimmed by 10 bases and V by 6 bases; bases with no gene match: 12. This CDR3 contains 15 residues. The CDR3 reads CASSPLAGGRSPLHF. CDR3 bases: TGTGCCAGCAGCCCTCTAGCAGGGGGAAGATCACCCCTCCACTTT.

The gene calls are TRBV25-1 and TRBJ1-1; D uncertain. Germline V gives CDR1 MGHDK, CDR2 SYGVNS. This CDR3 region has 14 residues. Between the trimmed V and J ends, which lost 1 base and 5 bases, there was a span of 11 bases. DNA for the CDR3: TGTGCCAGCAGTGAATGGGGTCGGGGTACTGAAGCTTTCTTT. Its translation is CASSEWGRGTEAFF.

The V and J genes are TRBV19 and TRBJ1-4; 7 bases align to TRBD1. V gave up 4 bases and J gave up 5 bases; unmatched junction bases: 4. The CDR3 extends over 14 amino acids. Germline lookup yields CDR1 LNHDA and CDR2 SQIVND (reference sequence). CDR3 region: CASSTRTGNEKLFF. CDR3 nucleotides: TGTGCCAGTAGTACGAGGACAGGAAATGAAAAACTGTTTTTT.

V gene TRBV11-3 combines with J gene TRBJ2-5, with 8 nucleotides matching TRBD2. This CDR3 spans 15 amino acids. The germline V gene has CDR1 SGHNT and CDR2 YENEEA. J was trimmed by 6 bases and V by 4 bases; bases with no gene match: 10. CDR3 sequence (DNA): TGTGCCAGCAGCTCGCCGGGACTAGAGAAACAGACCCAGTACTTC. It yields the protein CASSSPGLEKQTQYF.

The chain recombines TRBV9 with TRBJ2-2, with TRBD2 as a possible D gene (5 bases). This CDR3 region has 15 residues. The germline gives CDR1 SGDLS, CDR2 YYNGEE. Between the trimmed V and J ends, which lost 2 bases and 7 bases, there was a span of 15 bases. This chain's CDR3 is CASSVVGERVGELFF. DNA for the CDR3: TGTGCCAGCAGCGTTGTCGGGGAAAGAGTCGGGGAGCTGTTTTTT.

The chain uses TRBV3-1 (or the pseudogene TRBV3-2) and TRBJ1-5, with 7 bases aligning to TRBD1. This CDR3 region has 15 residues. Germline trimming cut 4 bases from V and 7 bases from J; bases unmatched to any gene: 10. Germline assignment: CDR1 LGHDT and CDR2 YNNKEL (reference sequence). The CDR3 reads CASSRTGDEGQPQHF. CDR3 DNA: TGTGCCAGCAGCCGAACAGGGGATGAAGGCCAGCCCCAGCATTTT.

Only a few counts were recorded for this clone. V is TRBV5-1 and J is TRBJ2-2, with 7 bases aligning to TRBD1. The CDR3 consists of 15 residues. Looked up from germline, CDR1 is SGHRS and CDR2 is YFSETQ. The J segment lost 4 bases and the V segment lost 1 base, leaving 4 bases of the junction unmatched. Here the CDR3 reads CASSLTGVGTGELFF. The CDR3 nucleotides are TGCGCCAGCAGCTTGACAGGGGTCGGCACCGGGGAGCTGTTTTTT.

The rearrangement uses TRBV5-1 and TRBJ1-6, with 7 nucleotides matching TRBD1. Germline-derived CDR1 and CDR2 are SGHRS and YFSETQ. Trimming cost V 0 bases and J 8 bases; bases outside gene matches: 5. There are 15 residues in the CDR3. The CDR3 is CASSLVGDRDSPLHF. In nucleotides, the CDR3 is TGCGCCAGCAGCTTGGTTGGAGACAGGGATTCACCCCTCCACTTT.

The rearrangement joins TRBV5-8 to TRBJ1-4; no clear D gene. The CDR3 contains 15 residues. V lost 5 bases and J lost 0, with 11 bases in between. Germline CDR1 and CDR2: SGHTS and YDEGEE. The CDR3 DNA reads as TGTGCCAGCAGGCCGGGGAGAGCAACTAATGAAAAACTGTTTTTT. It translates to CASRPGRATNEKLFF. Supplemented by reference TRBV5-8 and TRBJ1-4, the full variable domain reads EAGVTQSPTHLIKTRGQQATLRCSPISGHTSVYWYQQALGLGLQFLLWYDEGEERNRGNFPPRFSGRQFPNYSSELNVNALELEDSALYLCASRPGRATNEKLFFGSGTQLSVL.

The chain links TRBV28 to TRBJ2-7, with D perhaps TRBD1 (6 bases). The ends were cut back, 6 bases at V and 0 bases at J, with 18 bases in the middle. This CDR3 has 16 amino acids. Germline V lookup: CDR1 MDHEN, CDR2 SYDVKM. CDR3 DNA: TGTGCCAGCAGAGATACAGGGACCAGAGTCTCCTACGAGCAGTACTTC. It specifies CASRDTGTRVSYEQYF. Using reference TRBV28 and TRBJ2-7 for the parts outside the CDR3, the full variable domain is DVKVTQSSRYLVKRTGEKVFLECVQDMDHENMFWYRQDPGLGLRLIYFSYDVKMKEKGDIPEGYSVSREKKERFSLILESASTNQTSMYLCASRDTGTRVSYEQYFGPGTRLTVT.

The V call is TRBV10-3, the J call TRBJ1-3; D is ambiguous. The V end lost 3 bases, the J end lost 1 base, and 10 bases lay between the germline ends. The CDR3 is 15 residues long. Germline V gene lookup returns CDR1 ENHRY and CDR2 SYGVKD. The CDR3 protein is CAISETDSSGNTIYF. For the CDR3, the DNA is TGTGCCATCAGTGAAACAGATTCTTCTGGAAACACCATATATTTT.